The entry that follows covers one T cell receptor (beta chain) sequence. Assay: immunoSEQ multiplex PCR; the TCRdb copy retains only in-frame clones and omits some. The table records roughly 200,000 clones, nearly 90% of them present only once. The data are from a study of blood T cell repertoires in COVID-19. Trimming removed 0 bases from V and 0 bases from J; junction bases left unmatched: 2. The CDR3 has 15 residues. The germline gives CDR1 LGHNA, CDR2 YNFKEQ. Sample: peripheral blood. The sequence was obtained from a man in his sixties with active or convalescent COVID-19. The rearrangement links TRBV4-2 to TRBJ2-7, with 7 bases that match TRBD1. CDR3 coding DNA: TGTGCCAGCAGCCAAGAAGGGGACAGCTCCTACGAGCAGTACTTC. Amino acids: CASSQEGDSSYEQYF.